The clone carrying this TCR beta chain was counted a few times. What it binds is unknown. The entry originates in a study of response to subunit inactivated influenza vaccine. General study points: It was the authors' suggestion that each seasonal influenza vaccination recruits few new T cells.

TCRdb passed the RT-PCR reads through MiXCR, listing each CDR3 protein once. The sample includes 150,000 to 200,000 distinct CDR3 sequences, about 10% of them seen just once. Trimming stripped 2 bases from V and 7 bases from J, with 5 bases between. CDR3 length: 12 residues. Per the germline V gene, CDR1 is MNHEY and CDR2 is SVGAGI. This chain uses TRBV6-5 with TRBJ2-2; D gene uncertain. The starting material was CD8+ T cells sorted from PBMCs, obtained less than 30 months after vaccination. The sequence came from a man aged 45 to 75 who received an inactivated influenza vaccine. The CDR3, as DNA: TGTGCCAGCAGTTACCCAAACGGGGAGCTGTTTTTT. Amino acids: CASSYPNGELFF.